A selection of T cell receptor beta chains follows, all from one sample in a study of cytomegalovirus exposure and HLA in healthy donors. Clones were sequenced by immunoSEQ multiplex PCR, and TCRdb holds only the in-frame ones, with some missing. The sample lists a few hundred thousand clones; 80% to 85% were seen once. Sequencing was carried out using PBMCs. These receptors originate from a woman aged 60-75 years in good health and CMV-seropositive. Both conserved end residues are part of each CDR3. D genes are given only for firm matches. Rows give clone size only sometimes, using once, few, many, or a class for an expanded clone.

abundance	d_gene	v_gene	j_gene	CDR3nt	CDR3aa
once	.	TRBV5-1	TRBJ2-7	TGCGCCAGCAGCCCCCAGGACAGCTACGAGCAGTACTTC	CASSPQDSYEQYF
.	TRBD2	TRBV30	TRBJ2-3	TGTGCCTGGCGGACTAGCAGATACACAGATACGCAGTATTTT	CAWRTSRYTDTQYF
once	TRBD2	TRBV5-1	TRBJ2-2	TGCGCCAGCAGCCCGAGCGGGGCGAACACCGGGGAGCTGTTTTTT	CASSPSGANTGELFF
.	TRBD1	TRBV18	TRBJ1-1	TGTGCCAGCTCAAGACAGGGAATGAACACTGAAGCTTTCTTT	CASSRQGMNTEAFF
.	TRBD2	TRBV29-1	TRBJ2-7	TGCAGCGTCGCAAAAGCTCGAGCGGGGGAGCAGTACTTC	CSVAKARAGEQYF
.	.	TRBV28	TRBJ1-4	TGTGCCAGCAGTTTAAAGTACCGGGTAGGAAAACTGTTTTTT	CASSLKYRVGKLFF
.	TRBD2	TRBV4-1	TRBJ2-5	TGCGCCAGCAGCCAGACCGTTCTAGCGGGGGTGGTCGGGACCCAGTACTTC	CASSQTVLAGVVGTQYF
.	TRBD1	TRBV4-1	TRBJ1-2	TGCGCCAGCAGCCAAGAAGGGACAGTCCCCTCGGTGGGCTACACCTTC	CASSQEGTVPSVGYTF
.	TRBD2	TRBV9	TRBJ2-2	TGTGCCAGCAGTGCACTAGCGGGAGTGAACACCGGGGAGCTGTTTTTT	CASSALAGVNTGELFF
.	.	TRBV25-1	TRBJ1-1	TGTGCCAGCAGCCAGGGTTACGAAGCTTTCTTT	CASSQGYEAFF
.	.	TRBV10-1	TRBJ2-1	TGCGCCAGCAGTGAGGATCGGGGGGAGCAGTTCTTC	CASSEDRGEQFF
.	TRBD2	TRBV5-6	TRBJ2-7	TGTGCCAGCAGCTTCGCTAGCGGGAGGCTCCACGAGCAGTACTTC	CASSFASGRLHEQYF
.	.	TRBV28	TRBJ2-4	TGTGCCAGCAGTTTATCGTTAGAGAGGGACATTCAGTACTTC	CASSLSLERDIQYF
.	TRBD2	TRBV6-4	TRBJ2-2	TGTGCCAGCAGTGACGGACTAGCGGGGATCACCGGGGAGCTGTTTTTT	CASSDGLAGITGELFF
.	.	TRBV19	TRBJ1-6	TGTGCCAGTAGCGACAGGAGGAATTCACCCCTCCACTTT	CASSDRRNSPLHF
.	.	TRBV5-1	TRBJ1-3	TGCGCCAGCAGCGCGCCCAACCAACAGGGCGGAAACACCATATATTTT	CASSAPNQQGGNTIYF
.	TRBD1	TRBV27	TRBJ1-3	TGTGCCAGCAGTACGGGGACAGGGACTTCCGGAAACACCATATATTTT	CASSTGTGTSGNTIYF
few	TRBD1	TRBV14	TRBJ1-3	TGTGCCAGCAGCCAAGATCACGGCGGACAGGCAAGAATCTCTGGAAACACCATATATTTT	CASSQDHGGQARISGNTIYF
.	TRBD2	TRBV14	TRBJ2-3	TGTGCCAGCAGCCCCTTAGCGGGGTTGAGCACAGATACGCAGTATTTT	CASSPLAGLSTDTQYF
.	TRBD2	TRBV5-4	TRBJ2-2	TGTGCCAGCAGCTTGGATCGACTAGCGGGAGGTCACACCGGGGAGCTGTTTTTT	CASSLDRLAGGHTGELFF
.	TRBD1	TRBV5-1	TRBJ2-5	TGCGCCAGCAGCCTCGGACAGGGGTCTTCTTCGGGTGAGCAGTACTTC	CASSLGQGSSSGEQYF
.	.	TRBV27	TRBJ2-3	TGTGCCAGCAGTTTGGACAGAGTCACAGATACGCAGTATTTT	CASSLDRVTDTQYF
once	TRBD1	TRBV7-2	TRBJ1-2	TGTGCCAGCAGCTTAGAATGGACAGGGGGAATCGATGGCTACACCTTC	CASSLEWTGGIDGYTF
.	TRBD2	TRBV5-1	TRBJ2-3	TGCGCCAGCAGCTGGGGGGGTGGCACAGATACGCAGTATTTT	CASSWGGGTDTQYF
.	TRBD1	TRBV27	TRBJ1-2	TGTGCCAGCAGCCTAGAAAAGACAGGGTTCTATGGCTACACCTTC	CASSLEKTGFYGYTF
.	TRBD1	TRBV7-9	TRBJ2-5	TGTTCCAGCAGCCCGCCGACAGGGGGCGCGGAGACCCAGTACTTC	CSSSPPTGGAETQYF
.	.	TRBV7-9	TRBJ2-5	TGTTCCAGCAGCTTAGATGGGGGGGAGACCCAGTACTTC	CSSSLDGGETQYF
.	.	TRBV29-1	TRBJ2-1	TGCAGCGTCGTAGCAGTCAGCTCCTACAATGAGCAGTTCTTC	CSVVAVSSYNEQFF
.	.	TRBV6-5	TRBJ1-1	TGTGCCAGCAGTTCGAAATGGACAGATGAAGCTTTCTTT	CASSSKWTDEAFF
once	.	TRBV11-2	TRBJ2-7	TGTGCCGGAGCAGGGGCGGGAGCCACCTACGAGCAGTACTTC	CAGAGAGATYEQYF
.	.	TRBV2	TRBJ2-7	TGTGCCAGCACCCTCGGGGACAATGCCTACGAGCAGTACTTC	CASTLGDNAYEQYF
.	.	TRBV19	TRBJ2-7	TGTGCCAGTAGTATAGCTCCACTATCCTCCTACGAGCAGTACTTC	CASSIAPLSSYEQYF
.	.	TRBV4-1	TRBJ2-2	TGCGCCAGCAGCCTGGTGTGGGGAGGGACACATAACACCGGGGAGCTGTTTTTT	CASSLVWGGTHNTGELFF
.	TRBD1	TRBV11-2	TRBJ2-7	TGTGCCAGCAGCTTAGTTACAGGGGCCTACGAGCAGTACTTC	CASSLVTGAYEQYF
.	TRBD2	TRBV5-1	TRBJ2-7	TGCGCCAGCAGCCCGACTAGCGAGGCTTTCTACGAGCAGTACTTC	CASSPTSEAFYEQYF
.	TRBD1	TRBV5-1	TRBJ1-2	TGCGCCAGCAGCTTGTGGACAGGGGGGGACTATGGCTACACCTTC	CASSLWTGGDYGYTF
once	.	TRBV6-5	TRBJ2-1	TGTGCCAGCAGTTACCTTAGGGGTGAGCAGTTCTTC	CASSYLRGEQFF
.	TRBD1	TRBV7-9	TRBJ1-2	TGTTCCAGCAGATCCACAGGGGGCGATGGCTACACCTTC	CSSRSTGGDGYTF
.	TRBD1	TRBV11-3	TRBJ2-7	TGTGCCAGCAGCGAGGCGGACAGGGGAGGAGAGCAGTACTTC	CASSEADRGGEQYF
.	TRBD2	TRBV6-6	TRBJ2-1	TGTGCCAGCAGTAGCGGGAGGGCCTACGGTGAGCAGTTCTTC	CASSSGRAYGEQFF
.	.	TRBV28	TRBJ2-5	TGTGCCAGACCGGACAGCCAAGAGACCCAGTACTTC	CARPDSQETQYF
.	.	TRBV19	TRBJ1-1	TGTGCCAGTAGTATCTCCGGCGGGCGAGTTGAAGCTTTCTTT	CASSISGGRVEAFF
.	.	TRBV6-6	TRBJ2-5	TGTGCCAGCAGTTACTCGGAGGGGGGGCAGGGGGAGACCCAGTACTTC	CASSYSEGGQGETQYF
.	.	TRBV5-4	TRBJ2-1	TGTGCCAGCAGCTTGGACAGGGCCCCTTACAATGAGCAGTTCTTC	CASSLDRAPYNEQFF
.	.	TRBV5-1	TRBJ1-3	TGCGCCAGCAGCTTGGCGGCAGGGACTACTGGAAACACCATATATTTT	CASSLAAGTTGNTIYF
.	.	TRBV19	TRBJ1-5	TGTGCCAGTCGTGAGGGAACTAGTCAGCCCCAGCATTTT	CASREGTSQPQHF
.	TRBD1	TRBV15	TRBJ1-6	TGTGCCACACGACAGGGAGTTTCACCCCTCCACTTT	CATRQGVSPLHF
.	TRBD1	TRBV5-1	TRBJ2-7	TGCGCCAGCAGCTGGGGACAGGACTACGAGCAGTACTTC	CASSWGQDYEQYF
.	TRBD1	TRBV9	TRBJ1-4	TGTGCCAGCAGCGTAAAGGACAGGGATGAAAAACTGTTTTTT	CASSVKDRDEKLFF
.	.	TRBV19	TRBJ2-7	TGTGCCAGTAGTATCGGTGGCGGGATCCCGGGGGAGCAGTACTTC	CASSIGGGIPGEQYF
.	TRBD1	TRBV5-1	TRBJ1-4	TGCGCCAGCAGCTTGGGCGGGACAGGGACTGAAAAACTGTTTTTT	CASSLGGTGTEKLFF
.	.	TRBV15	TRBJ1-5	TGTGCCACCAGCAGTCTTAGGGGTGACAGGTTTAGCAATCAGCCCCAGCATTTT	CATSSLRGDRFSNQPQHF
.	.	TRBV7-9	TRBJ1-5	TGTGCCAGCAGCTTAGGCGGGTCAGGGGTTAATCAGCCCCAGCATTTT	CASSLGGSGVNQPQHF
once	TRBD2	TRBV7-8	TRBJ2-7	TGTGCCAGCACCCTACAGCGGCTAGCGGGTTCCTACGAGCAGTACTTC	CASTLQRLAGSYEQYF
.	TRBD1	TRBV9	TRBJ1-6	TGTGCCAGCAGCGTAGCTCCCCAGGGGGGCAATTCACCCCTCCACTTT	CASSVAPQGGNSPLHF
.	.	TRBV18	TRBJ2-2	TGTGCCACCGGAGGGGAGGTAGCGCGGAACACCGGGGAGCTGTTTTTT	CATGGEVARNTGELFF
once	TRBD2	TRBV12-5	TRBJ2-1	TGTGCTAGTGGTTTGCCCGGACTAGCGGGGAACAATGAGCAGTTCTTC	CASGLPGLAGNNEQFF
once	.	TRBV5-1	TRBJ2-2	TGCGCCAGCAGCTTGGAAAGCCTCGGGGAGCTGTTTTTT	CASSLESLGELFF
.	.	TRBV5-1	TRBJ2-7	TGCGCCAGCAGCTTTAGCGGTTCTTCCTACGAGCAGTACTTC	CASSFSGSSYEQYF
once	TRBD1	TRBV10-1	TRBJ1-3	TGCGCCAGCAGGCCGGGACAGTTAACCTCTGGAAACACCATATATTTT	CASRPGQLTSGNTIYF